This is a list of T cell receptor beta chains from one sample in a study of CD8 T cells in Susac syndrome. Each CDR3 protein gets one entry after TCRdb re-called the immunoSEQ multiplex PCR reads with MiXCR. This table has some 300,000 distinct CDR3 sequences, approximately 81% appearing once. The specimen was CD8+ T cells from PBMCs. These TCRs come from a human donor with multiple sclerosis. Each CDR3 is given with its conserved first and last residue. A D gene is named only where the DNA matches it firmly. Not every row has a clone size; where given, it reads once, few, many or a size class.

cdr3_nt cdr3_aa d_call clone_size j_call v_call
TGTGCCAGCAGCTTAGACGCGTACAGGCTGGCCTCTGGAAACACCATATATTTT CASSLDAYRLASGNTIYF NA few TRBJ1-3 TRBV7-8
TGTGCCAGCAGCCTCTCGGGTGGGGGTGAGGCCCACAATGAGCAGTTCTTC CASSLSGGGEAHNEQFF NA NA TRBJ2-1 TRBV9
TGTGCCAGCAGCCTTAGCGGCAGCGGATCCTACGAGCAGTACTTC CASSLSGSGSYEQYF NA once TRBJ2-7 TRBV13
TGTGCCAGCAGTCCTACTTTACGCCGGAGCTCTGGGGCCAACGTCCTGACTTTC CASSPTLRRSSGANVLTF NA NA TRBJ2-6 TRBV7-3
TGTGCCAGCAGCCCGCCAACGAACACTGAAGCTTTCTTT CASSPPTNTEAFF NA NA TRBJ1-1 TRBV13
TGTGCCAGCAGCCAAGTTTCGGGAGTACCCAATGAGCAGTTCTTC CASSQVSGVPNEQFF NA NA TRBJ2-1 TRBV3-1
TGTGCCAGCAGCCCAGGGACTAGGGCTTTTGAGCAGTACTTC CASSPGTRAFEQYF TRBD2 NA TRBJ2-7 TRBV9
TGCGCCAGCAGCCAAGGACAGGGTCCCCTGAACACTGAAGCTTTCTTT CASSQGQGPLNTEAFF TRBD1 NA TRBJ1-1 TRBV4-1
TGCAGCGTTGAAGATTGGGGTGAAGCTTTCTTT CSVEDWGEAFF NA NA TRBJ1-1 TRBV29-1
TGTGCCAGCAGCGGTCTAGGGGAGGAAAACTATGGCTACACCTTC CASSGLGEENYGYTF NA NA TRBJ1-2 TRBV6-1
TGTGCCAGCAGCTCGGGGACGTATAGCAATCAGCCCCAGCATTTT CASSSGTYSNQPQHF NA NA TRBJ1-5 TRBV27
TGCGCCACCGCGGGACTAGCGAGACCCTACAATGAGCAGTTCTTC CATAGLARPYNEQFF TRBD2 NA TRBJ2-1 TRBV4-1
TGTGCCAGCAGCCTGTCACCGGGCCTCTCCTACGAGCAGTACTTC CASSLSPGLSYEQYF NA once TRBJ2-7 TRBV5-6
TGCAGCGTGATGGGACTAGCGGAGCAAGAGACCCAGTACTTC CSVMGLAEQETQYF TRBD2 NA TRBJ2-5 TRBV29-1
TGTGCCAGCAGCCCTTTAGGGGCGGGAGTTACCACAGATACGCAGTATTTT CASSPLGAGVTTDTQYF TRBD2 NA TRBJ2-3 TRBV7-9
TGTGCCATCGCGATGTTGGACAGGGAGGTCACCGGGGAGCTGTTTTTT CAIAMLDREVTGELFF TRBD1 NA TRBJ2-2 TRBV7-2
TGTGCCAGCAGAAGAGTTCCTTGGAGAAAGAACACTGAAGCTTTCTTT CASRRVPWRKNTEAFF NA NA TRBJ1-1 TRBV28
TGTGCCAGCAGTTACTCGACGGAGGTAAACTATGGCTACACCTTC CASSYSTEVNYGYTF NA NA TRBJ1-2 TRBV6-5
TGTGCCTGGAAGGCAAGCATCTATGGCTACACCTTC CAWKASIYGYTF NA NA TRBJ1-2 TRBV30
TGTGCCACTGGAGGACAGGGGGGGTTTAGCAATCAGCCCCAGCATTTT CATGGQGGFSNQPQHF TRBD1 once TRBJ1-5 TRBV6-1
TGTGCCAGTCGGACGGCCTTGGAGGAGCAGTACTTC CASRTALEEQYF NA few TRBJ2-7 TRBV27
TGTGCCAGCAGCGTAGAAGGAGGGAGCGACGAGCAGTACTTC CASSVEGGSDEQYF NA NA TRBJ2-7 TRBV9
TGTGCCAGTAGTATAGTATCAGGGAACAATCAGCCCCAGCATTTT CASSIVSGNNQPQHF NA NA TRBJ1-5 TRBV19
TGTGCCAGCAGTTTATACAGGGGTGGTGAAAAACTGCTTTTT CASSLYRGGEKLLF TRBD1 once TRBJ1-4 TRBV27
TGTGCCAGCAGTTTATTGCCCCGGACTGCCCGGGAGCAGTACTTC CASSLLPRTAREQYF NA NA TRBJ2-7 TRBV27
TGCAGTGCGGACAGATTTCTACCTGAAGCTTTCTTT CSADRFLPEAFF NA NA TRBJ1-1 TRBV20-1
TGCGCCAGCAGCCAAGACCGGCCACAGGGCACTGAAGCTTTCTTT CASSQDRPQGTEAFF NA NA TRBJ1-1 TRBV4-1
TGTGCCAGCATAATGGGGGCCGGGGAGCTGTTTTTT CASIMGAGELFF NA NA TRBJ2-2 TRBV2
TGTGCCAGCAGTCGGGCTTACCTTAATGAAAAACTGTTTTTT CASSRAYLNEKLFF NA NA TRBJ1-4 TRBV28
TGTGCCAGCAGTTTAGGTAGACAGTACGAGCAGTACTTC CASSLGRQYEQYF NA NA TRBJ2-7 TRBV28
TGTGCCAGCAGTTTGTACCGGGACACGGTCATTTATGGCTACACCTTC CASSLYRDTVIYGYTF NA NA TRBJ1-2 TRBV27
TGTGCCAGCAGCTTCGTAGCGGGAGGATACAATGAGCAGTTCTTC CASSFVAGGYNEQFF TRBD2 once TRBJ2-1 TRBV11-2
TGTGCCAGCTCACTAGCGCCTTACAATGAGCAGTTCTTC CASSLAPYNEQFF TRBD2 few TRBJ2-1 TRBV7-3
TGTGCCAGCAGCTTAGACGGCTTCAGTCAGCCCCAGCATTTT CASSLDGFSQPQHF NA NA TRBJ1-5 TRBV7-9
TGTGCCAGTCAACAGGGGGCGAAGGGCAATCAGCCCCAGCATTTT CASQQGAKGNQPQHF TRBD1 NA TRBJ1-5 TRBV7-9
TGCAGCGTTGAAGATAGACGCACGGGAAGATCCTACAATGAGCAGTTCTTC CSVEDRRTGRSYNEQFF NA NA TRBJ2-1 TRBV29-1
TGCAGCGTTAAAGGGACTAGCGGGATGAACATTCAGTACTTC CSVKGTSGMNIQYF TRBD2 NA TRBJ2-4 TRBV29-1
TGCGCCAGCAGCTATAGAAGTTCTAAGTGCCCCTACACAGATACGCAGTATTTT CASSYRSSKCPYTDTQYF NA NA TRBJ2-3 TRBV23-1
TGTGCCAGTAGTATAAGCGGGCCTGATCAGCCCCAGCATTTT CASSISGPDQPQHF NA NA TRBJ1-5 TRBV19
TGTGCCTCCCCTCCTAGCGGGGTGTCCGCTTGGAATGAGCAGTTCTTC CASPPSGVSAWNEQFF TRBD2 NA TRBJ2-1 TRBV30
TGTGCCAGCAGTTTAGTCGCTAGCGAGCATGAGCAGTTCTTC CASSLVASEHEQFF NA NA TRBJ2-1 TRBV27
TGTGCCAGTTACTCCGGGACTAGAATAGATACGCAGTATTTT CASYSGTRIDTQYF TRBD2 NA TRBJ2-3 TRBV12-3/TRBV12-4
TGCAGCGTCCCGACAGACTCAAGCTACAATGAGCAGTTCTTC CSVPTDSSYNEQFF NA NA TRBJ2-1 TRBV29-1
TGTGCCACCAGTGCGGGGTCCACAGATACGCAGTATTTT CATSAGSTDTQYF NA NA TRBJ2-3 TRBV24-1
TGTGCCAGCAGCGACCTCGACGCAGGCTATGGCTACACCTTC CASSDLDAGYGYTF NA NA TRBJ1-2 TRBV7-9
TGTGCCAGCAGCCTCCCGGGACAGGGAGGCTATGGCTACACCTTC CASSLPGQGGYGYTF TRBD1 NA TRBJ1-2 TRBV5-4
TGTGCCAGCAGTTTAGACGCGAATGAGCAGTTCTTC CASSLDANEQFF NA once TRBJ2-1 TRBV5-6
TGTGCCAGCAGCGTAGGGCGGGGTTACAATGAGCAGTTCTTC CASSVGRGYNEQFF NA NA TRBJ2-1 TRBV9
TGCAGTGCTAGAGAAGCTGGCCAATACCAGGAGACCCAGTACTTC CSAREAGQYQETQYF NA NA TRBJ2-5 TRBV20-1
TGTGCCAGCAGTTTCAGATACTATGGCTACACCTTC CASSFRYYGYTF NA NA TRBJ1-2 TRBV12-3/TRBV12-4
TGTGCCAGCAGCCCCAGCAGCGGACCTATCCCCTACGAGCAGTACTTC CASSPSSGPIPYEQYF NA once TRBJ2-7 TRBV27
TGTGCCAGCAGTTTAGGTCCGGACGTGGACTTC CASSLGPDVDF NA NA TRBJ2-5 TRBV28
TGTGCCAGCAGCCCGTCGTTCCAGACACCCTCCTACGAGCAGTACTTC CASSPSFQTPSYEQYF NA NA TRBJ2-7 TRBV14
TGTGCCAGCAGCTTGCCGGGAGGAGGCGATGAGCAGTTCTTC CASSLPGGGDEQFF TRBD2 NA TRBJ2-1 TRBV5-6
TGTGCCAGCAGTTTCGGATGGGAAAATCAGCCCCAGCATTTT CASSFGWENQPQHF NA NA TRBJ1-5 TRBV28
TGTGCCAGCAGCGGTGTGAAGGGACAAGAAACTGAAGCTTTCTTT CASSGVKGQETEAFF NA NA TRBJ1-1 TRBV7-8
TGCGCCAGCAGCCAAGAGGGGGCCGATGAGCAGTTCTTC CASSQEGADEQFF NA NA TRBJ2-1 TRBV4-1